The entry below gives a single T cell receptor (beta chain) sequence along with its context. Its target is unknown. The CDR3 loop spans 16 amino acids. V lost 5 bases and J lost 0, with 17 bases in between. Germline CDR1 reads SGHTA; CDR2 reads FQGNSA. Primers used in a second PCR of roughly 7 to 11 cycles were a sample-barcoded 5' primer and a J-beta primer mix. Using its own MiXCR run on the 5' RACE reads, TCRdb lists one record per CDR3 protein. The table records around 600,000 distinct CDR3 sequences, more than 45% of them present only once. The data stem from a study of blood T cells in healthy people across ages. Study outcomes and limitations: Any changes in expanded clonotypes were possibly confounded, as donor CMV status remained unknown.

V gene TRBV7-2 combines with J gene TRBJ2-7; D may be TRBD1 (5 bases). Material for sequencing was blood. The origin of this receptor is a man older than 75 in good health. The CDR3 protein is CASSRPAGLLSYEQYF. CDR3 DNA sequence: TGTGCCAGCAGCAGACCAGCAGGGCTTCTCTCCTACGAGCAGTACTTC.